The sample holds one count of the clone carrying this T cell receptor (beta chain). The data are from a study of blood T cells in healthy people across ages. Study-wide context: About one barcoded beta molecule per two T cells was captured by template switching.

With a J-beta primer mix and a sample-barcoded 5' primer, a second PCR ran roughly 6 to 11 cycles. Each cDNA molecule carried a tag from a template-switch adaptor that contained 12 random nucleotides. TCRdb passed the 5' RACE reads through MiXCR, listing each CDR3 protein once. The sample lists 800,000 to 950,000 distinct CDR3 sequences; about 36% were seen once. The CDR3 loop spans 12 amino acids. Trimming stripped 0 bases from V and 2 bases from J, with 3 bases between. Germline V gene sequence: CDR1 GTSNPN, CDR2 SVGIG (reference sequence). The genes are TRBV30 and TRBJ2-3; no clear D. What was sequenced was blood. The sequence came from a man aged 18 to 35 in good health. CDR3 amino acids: CAWSVNTDTQYF. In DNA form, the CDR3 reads TGTGCCTGGAGTGTTAACACAGATACGCAGTATTTT. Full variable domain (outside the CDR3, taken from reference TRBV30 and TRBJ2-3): SQTIHQWPATLVQPVGSPLSLECTVEGTSNPNLYWYRQAAGRGLQLLFYSVGIGQISSEVPQNLSASRPQDRQFILSSKKLLLSDSGFYLCAWSVNTDTQYFGPGTRLTVL.